This TCR beta chain was recovered during a study of patients and donors after allogeneic stem cell transplantation (dated by TCRdb to 2020 to 2022). Trimming leaves V shorter by 4 bases and J shorter by 11 bases, with the junction holding 8 bases beyond the gene matches. The CDR3 numbers 14 residues from cysteine through phenylalanine. The only DNA kept is the CDR3, 42 bases in frame from the first base. As encoded in the germline V gene, CDR1 is SGHTA while CDR2 is FQGNSA. The method behind the library was RT-PCR. Sequencing was performed on a NextSeq 550. Clones were called with MiXCR by TCRdb after fastp trimmed the public reads at Q25, and only in-frame beta chains were retained. Every distinct CDR3 protein forms one entry, paired with its most common genes and DNA. Within this sample are some 880,000 distinct CDR3 sequences, with roughly 18% of them counted one time only. Roughly 6.4% of the sample comes from the top ten.

This clonotype was counted between two and nine times. Its antigen has not been determined. Within one base of it there is no much larger clone, and no base qualities were kept. This sequence uses TRBV7-2 and TRBJ1-6; the junction holds 7 bases that match TRBD1. The source is a human donor who was either an allogeneic HSCT recipient or a stem cell or donor lymphocyte infusion donor (not recorded which). It is not recorded whose cells these are; they may come from a transplant donor. Sequenced: blood, either unsorted or a sorted T cell fraction (not recorded which). The nucleotide sequence is TGTGCCAGCAGCTATAGACAGGGTCCGGCACCCCTCCACTTT. It translates as CASSYRQGPAPLHF.